A few counts support the clone carrying this TCR beta chain. TCRdb ran MiXCR on the RT-PCR reads and lists one entry per CDR3 protein. The table lists fewer than 800,000 distinct CDR3 sequences, approximately 15% of them singletons. The ends were cut back, 3 bases at V and 5 bases at J, with 16 bases in the middle. The CDR3 contains 15 residues. The rearrangement links TRBV12-3 or TRBV12-4 to TRBJ1-1; no reliable D call. Specimen: memory CD4+ T cells from blood. This receptor was taken from a female donor in good health, serving as a healthy control. The CDR3 nucleotides read TGTGCCAGCAGTTTTTTTGAGGGTTTGAGTACTGAAGCTTTCTTT. Its translation is CASSFFEGLSTEAFF.